The 2 T cell receptor beta chains listed next were all sequenced from one sample in a study of regulatory and conventional T cells in RAG deficiency. Conventional CD4+ T cells were sorted from blood as CD25-low CD127-high cells. TCRdb keeps only in-frame clones here, not all; method: immunoSEQ multiplex PCR. The sample carries roughly 45,000 clones, around 90% recorded once. This sample also appeared in a second study, on regulatory T cells. That work adds: Primers: 52 TRBV forward and 13 TRBJ reverse.

Material: CD4+ effector T cells sorted from blood. The receptors stem from a human donor in good health.

This clone appeared a single time. This chain links TRBV6-1 with TRBJ1-1, with D possibly matching TRBD1 (6 bases). V was cut by 6 bases and J by 5 bases, with 13 bases left in between. From germline, CDR1 is MNHNS and CDR2 SASEGT. The CDR3 has 13 amino acids. CDR3 bases: TGTGCCAGCAGGCGGACAGAGAGAACTGAAGCTTTCTTT. Translated, it gives CASRRTERTEAFF.

The chain carries TRBV6-6 and TRBJ1-2; 9 bases match TRBD1. V shed 4 bases and J 8 bases; nucleotides not matched to a gene: 8. Germline V CDR1 and CDR2: MNHNY, SVGAGI (reference sequence). This CDR3 region has 14 residues. The CDR3 region has the DNA TGTGCCAGCAGTTTACAGGGGGCCGAAAGGGGCTACACCTTC. Translation gives CASSLQGAERGYTF.